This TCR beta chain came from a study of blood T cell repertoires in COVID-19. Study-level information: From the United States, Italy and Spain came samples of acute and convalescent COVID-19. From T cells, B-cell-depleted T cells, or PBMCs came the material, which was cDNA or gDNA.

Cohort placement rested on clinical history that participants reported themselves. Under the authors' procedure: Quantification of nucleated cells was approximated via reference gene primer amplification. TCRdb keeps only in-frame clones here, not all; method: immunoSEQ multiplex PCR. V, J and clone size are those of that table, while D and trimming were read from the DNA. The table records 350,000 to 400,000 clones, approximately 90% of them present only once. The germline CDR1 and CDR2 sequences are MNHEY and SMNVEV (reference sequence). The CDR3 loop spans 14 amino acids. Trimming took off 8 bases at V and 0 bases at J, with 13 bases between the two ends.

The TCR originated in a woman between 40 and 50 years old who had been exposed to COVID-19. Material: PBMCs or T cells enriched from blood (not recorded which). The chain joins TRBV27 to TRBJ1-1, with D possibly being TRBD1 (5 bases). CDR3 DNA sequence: TGTGCCAGCGCCCCGACGGGGGTGAACACTGAAGCTTTCTTT. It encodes CASAPTGVNTEAFF.